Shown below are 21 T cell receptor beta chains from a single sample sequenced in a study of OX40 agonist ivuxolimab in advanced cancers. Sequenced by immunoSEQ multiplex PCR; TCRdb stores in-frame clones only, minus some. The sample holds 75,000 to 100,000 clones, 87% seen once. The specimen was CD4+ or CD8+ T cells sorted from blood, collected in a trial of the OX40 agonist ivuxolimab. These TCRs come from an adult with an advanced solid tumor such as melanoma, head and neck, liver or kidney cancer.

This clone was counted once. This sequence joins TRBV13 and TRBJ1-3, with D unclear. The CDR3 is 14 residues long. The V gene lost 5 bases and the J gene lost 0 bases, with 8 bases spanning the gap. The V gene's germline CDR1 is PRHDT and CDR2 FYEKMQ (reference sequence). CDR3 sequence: CASSALSSGNTIYF. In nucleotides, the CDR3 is TGTGCCAGCAGCGCACTAAGCTCTGGAAACACCATATATTTT. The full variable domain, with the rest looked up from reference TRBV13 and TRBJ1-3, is AAGVIQSPRHLIKEKRETATLKCYPIPRHDTVYWYQQGPGQDPQFLISFYEKMQSDKGSIPDRFSAQQFSDYHSELNMSSLELGDSALYFCASSALSSGNTIYFGEGSWLTVV.

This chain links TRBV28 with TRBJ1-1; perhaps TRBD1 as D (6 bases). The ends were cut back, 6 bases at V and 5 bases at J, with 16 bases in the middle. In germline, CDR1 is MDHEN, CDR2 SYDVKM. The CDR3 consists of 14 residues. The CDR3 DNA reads TGTGCCAGCAGCACAGAAGGGGGGTCTACTGAAGCTTTCTTT. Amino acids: CASSTEGGSTEAFF.

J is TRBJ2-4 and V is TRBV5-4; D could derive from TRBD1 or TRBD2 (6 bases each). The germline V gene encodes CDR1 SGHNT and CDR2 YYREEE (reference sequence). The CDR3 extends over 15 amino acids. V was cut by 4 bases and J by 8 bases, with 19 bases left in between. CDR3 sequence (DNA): TGTGCCAGCAGCGACGGGGGCCTTGGGGGCTACATTCAGTACTTC. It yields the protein CASSDGGLGGYIQYF.

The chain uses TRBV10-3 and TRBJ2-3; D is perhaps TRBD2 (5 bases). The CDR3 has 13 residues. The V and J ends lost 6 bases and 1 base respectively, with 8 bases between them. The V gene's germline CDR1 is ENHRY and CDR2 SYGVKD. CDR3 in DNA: TGTGCCATCAGAGACGGGGGCACAGATACGCAGTATTTT. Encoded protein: CAIRDGGTDTQYF.

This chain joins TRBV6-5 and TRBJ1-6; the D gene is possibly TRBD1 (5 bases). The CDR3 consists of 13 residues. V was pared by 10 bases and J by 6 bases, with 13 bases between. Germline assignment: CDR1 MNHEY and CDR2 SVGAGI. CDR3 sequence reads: CATAGRLNSPLHF. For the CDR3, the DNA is TGTGCCACCGCGGGACGGCTTAATTCACCCCTCCACTTT.

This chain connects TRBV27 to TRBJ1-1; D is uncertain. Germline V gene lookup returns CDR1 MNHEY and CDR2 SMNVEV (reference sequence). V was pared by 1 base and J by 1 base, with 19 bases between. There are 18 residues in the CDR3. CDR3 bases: TGTGCCAGCAGTTTATTCGGGCGGGTCCGGTGGGAGAACACTGAAGCTTTCTTT. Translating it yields CASSLFGRVRWENTEAFF.

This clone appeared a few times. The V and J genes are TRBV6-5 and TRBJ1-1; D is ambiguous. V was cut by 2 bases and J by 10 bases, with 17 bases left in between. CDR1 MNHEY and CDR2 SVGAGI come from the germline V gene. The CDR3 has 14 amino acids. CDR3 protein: CASSYAQLSGIAFF. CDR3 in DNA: TGTGCCAGCAGTTACGCGCAGTTAAGCGGCATAGCTTTCTTT.

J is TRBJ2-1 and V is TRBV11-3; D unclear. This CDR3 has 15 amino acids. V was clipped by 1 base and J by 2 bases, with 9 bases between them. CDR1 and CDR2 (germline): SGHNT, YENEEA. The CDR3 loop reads CASSLAIRPYNEQFF. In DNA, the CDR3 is TGTGCCAGCAGCTTAGCCATACGACCCTACAATGAGCAGTTCTTC. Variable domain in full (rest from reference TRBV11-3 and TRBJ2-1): EAGVVQSPRYKIIEKKQPVAFWCNPISGHNTLYWYLQNLGQGPELLIRYENEEAVDDSQLPKDRFSAERLKGVDSTLKIQPAELGDSAVYLCASSLAIRPYNEQFFGPGTRLTVL.

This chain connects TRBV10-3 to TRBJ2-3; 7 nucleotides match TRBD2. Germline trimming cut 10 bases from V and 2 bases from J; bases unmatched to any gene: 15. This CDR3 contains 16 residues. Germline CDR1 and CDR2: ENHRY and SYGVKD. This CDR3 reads CATLSPSGGDTDTQYF. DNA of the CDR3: TGTGCCACCCTTTCCCCTAGTGGGGGGGACACAGATACGCAGTATTTT.

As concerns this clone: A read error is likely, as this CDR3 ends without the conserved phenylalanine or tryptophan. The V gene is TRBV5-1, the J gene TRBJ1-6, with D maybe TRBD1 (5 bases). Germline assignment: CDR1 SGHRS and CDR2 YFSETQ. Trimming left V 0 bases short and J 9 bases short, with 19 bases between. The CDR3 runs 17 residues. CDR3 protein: CASSLDMLGGTPSPLHL. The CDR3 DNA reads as TGCGCCAGCAGCTTGGATATGTTGGGGGGAACTCCTTCACCCCTCCACCTT.

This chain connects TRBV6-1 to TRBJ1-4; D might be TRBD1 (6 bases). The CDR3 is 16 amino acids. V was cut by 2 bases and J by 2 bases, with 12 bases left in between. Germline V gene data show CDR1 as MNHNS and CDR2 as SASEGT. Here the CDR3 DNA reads TGTGCCAGCAGTGAAATACAGGGAGCGACTAATGAAAAACTGTTTTTT. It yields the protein CASSEIQGATNEKLFF.

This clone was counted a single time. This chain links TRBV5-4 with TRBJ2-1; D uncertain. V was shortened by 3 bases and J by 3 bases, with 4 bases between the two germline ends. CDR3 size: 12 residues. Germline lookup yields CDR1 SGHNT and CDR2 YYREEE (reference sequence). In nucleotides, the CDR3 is TGTGCCAGCAGCTGGGACTACAATGAGCAGTTCTTC. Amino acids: CASSWDYNEQFF.

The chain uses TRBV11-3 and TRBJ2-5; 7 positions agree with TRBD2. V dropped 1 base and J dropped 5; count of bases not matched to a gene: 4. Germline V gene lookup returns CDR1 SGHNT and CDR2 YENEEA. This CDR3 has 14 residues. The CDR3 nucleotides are TGTGCCAGCAGCTTAGGGACTAGTAGTGAGACCCAGTACTTC. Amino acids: CASSLGTSSETQYF.

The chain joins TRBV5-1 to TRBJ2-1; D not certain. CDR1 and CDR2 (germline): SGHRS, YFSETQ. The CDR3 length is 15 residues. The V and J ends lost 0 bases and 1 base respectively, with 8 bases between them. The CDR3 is CASSLVVGSYNEQFF. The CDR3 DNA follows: TGCGCCAGCAGCTTGGTCGTGGGGTCCTACAATGAGCAGTTCTTC.

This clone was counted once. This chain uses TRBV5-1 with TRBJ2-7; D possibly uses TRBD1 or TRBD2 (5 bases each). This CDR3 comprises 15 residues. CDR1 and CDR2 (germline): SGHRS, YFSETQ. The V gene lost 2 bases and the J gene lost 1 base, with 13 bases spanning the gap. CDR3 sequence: CASSFLVGDSYEQYF. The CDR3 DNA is TGCGCCAGCAGCTTCCTAGTGGGGGATTCCTACGAGCAGTACTTC.

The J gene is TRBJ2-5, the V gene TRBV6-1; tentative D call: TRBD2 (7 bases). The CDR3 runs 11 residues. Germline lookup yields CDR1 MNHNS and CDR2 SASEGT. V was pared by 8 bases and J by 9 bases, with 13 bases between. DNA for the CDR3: TGTGCCAGCGGGGGGGAGGGGGCCCAGTACTTC. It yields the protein CASGGEGAQYF.

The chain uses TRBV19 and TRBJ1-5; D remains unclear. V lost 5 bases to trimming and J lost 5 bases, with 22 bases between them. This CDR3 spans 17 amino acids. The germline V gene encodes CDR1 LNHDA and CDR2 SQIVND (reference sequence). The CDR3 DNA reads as TGTGCCAGTAGTCCGGCAGGCTTCCCGAGGGAGGATCAGCCCCAGCATTTT. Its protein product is CASSPAGFPREDQPQHF.

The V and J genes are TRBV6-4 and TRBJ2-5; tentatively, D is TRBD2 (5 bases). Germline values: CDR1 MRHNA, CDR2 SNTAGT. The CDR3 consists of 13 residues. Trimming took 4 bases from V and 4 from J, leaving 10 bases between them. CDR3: CASSVNEGETQYF. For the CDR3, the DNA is TGTGCCAGCAGTGTAAACGAGGGAGAGACCCAGTACTTC.

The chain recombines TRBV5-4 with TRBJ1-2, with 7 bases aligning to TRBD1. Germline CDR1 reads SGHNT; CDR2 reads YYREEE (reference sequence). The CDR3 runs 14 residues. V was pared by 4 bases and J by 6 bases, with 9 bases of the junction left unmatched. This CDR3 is CASSLMDRNHGYTF. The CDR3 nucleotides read TGTGCCAGCAGCCTGATGGACAGGAACCATGGCTACACCTTC.

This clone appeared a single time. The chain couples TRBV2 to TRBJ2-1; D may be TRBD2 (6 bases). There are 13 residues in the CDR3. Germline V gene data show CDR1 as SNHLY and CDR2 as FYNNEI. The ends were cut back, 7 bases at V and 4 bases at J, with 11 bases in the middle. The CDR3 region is CASTLGGYNEQFF. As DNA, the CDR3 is TGTGCCAGCACCCTGGGGGGATACAATGAGCAGTTCTTC.

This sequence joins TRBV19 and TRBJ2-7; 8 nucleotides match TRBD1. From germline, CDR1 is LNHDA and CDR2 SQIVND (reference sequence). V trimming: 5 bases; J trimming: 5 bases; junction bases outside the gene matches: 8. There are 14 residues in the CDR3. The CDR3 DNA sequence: TGTGCCAGTAGTCCCGGGACAGGTACACACGAGCAGTACTTC. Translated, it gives CASSPGTGTHEQYF.